These 13 T cell receptor beta chains originate from one sample sequenced in a study of cytomegalovirus exposure and HLA in healthy donors. Use of 60 Vbeta and 13 Jbeta primers characterized the PCR. Sequencing was performed with immunoSEQ multiplex PCR; in TCRdb, only in-frame clones are kept and a portion is missing. Of about 93,000 clones in the sample, around four fifths were seen once. The source material was PBMCs. The receptors were sampled from a woman aged 40 to 55 in good health and CMV-seronegative.

The rearrangement joins TRBV7-8 to TRBJ2-2; TRBD2 might be the D (5 bases). The CDR3 is 13 residues long. From germline, CDR1 is SGHVS and CDR2 FQNEAQ. Trimming pared 3 bases from V and 3 bases from J, leaving 5 bases between. CDR3 coding DNA: TGTGCCAGCAGCTTGAGGGACACCGGGGAGCTGTTTTTT. It specifies CASSLRDTGELFF.

V usage is TRBV28 and J usage is TRBJ1-2, with D hard to call. V was clipped by 3 bases and J by 8 bases, with 10 bases between them. Germline values: CDR1 MDHEN, CDR2 SYDVKM. The CDR3 extends over 12 amino acids. For the CDR3, the DNA is TGTGCCAGCAGTTTGGAGAGAAGCGGCTACACCTTC. Protein product: CASSLERSGYTF.

By share of the sample, this clone is medium-sized. The V gene is TRBV2, the J gene TRBJ1-4, with 9 bases that match TRBD1. Trimming at V came to 3 bases and at J to 7 bases, leaving 3 bases not matched to a gene. Germline CDR1 is SNHLY and CDR2 is FYNNEI. This CDR3 comprises 14 residues. The CDR3 here is CASSDGTGSEKLFF. In DNA form, the CDR3 reads TGTGCCAGCAGTGACGGGACAGGGAGTGAAAAACTGTTTTTT. Based on the CDR3 plus reference TRBV2 and TRBJ1-4, the full variable domain is EPEVTQTPSHQVTQMGQEVILRCVPISNHLYFYWYRQILGQKVEFLVSFYNNEISEKSEIFDDQFSVERPDGSNFTLKIRSTKLEDSAMYFCASSDGTGSEKLFFGSGTQLSVL.

This sequence joins TRBV27 and TRBJ2-1; D call uncertain. The CDR3 is 14 amino acids. Germline V CDR1 and CDR2: MNHEY, SMNVEV (reference sequence). V gave up 3 bases and J gave up 5 bases, with 11 bases separating them. The CDR3 sequence: CASSLVAVDNEQFF. The CDR3 nucleotides read TGTGCCAGCAGTTTGGTCGCGGTGGACAATGAGCAGTTCTTC.

This sequence joins TRBV27 and TRBJ2-5; 10 nucleotides agree with TRBD2. J gave up 4 bases and V 5 bases, and 4 bases lay outside the gene matches. The CDR3 spans 14 residues. Germline V CDR1 and CDR2: MNHEY, SMNVEV (reference sequence). DNA of the CDR3: TGTGCCAGCAGTCGGCTAGCGGGAGTAGAGACCCAGTACTTC. Residues: CASSRLAGVETQYF.

The rearrangement uses TRBV15 and TRBJ1-1; possible D gene TRBD1, 5 bases. CDR3 size: 11 residues. The V and J ends lost 3 bases and 11 bases respectively, with 10 bases between them. Germline loops: CDR1 LNHNV, CDR2 YYDKDF (reference sequence). CDR3 residues: CATSSWAGAFF. Here the CDR3 DNA reads TGTGCCACCAGCAGCTGGGCAGGGGCTTTCTTT.

Comments on this clone: Because it lacks the conserved phenylalanine or tryptophan at the end, this CDR3 is likely a read error. The chain uses TRBV5-1 and TRBJ1-2; D is unresolved. The CDR3 sequence is 14 residues long. The V end lost 0 bases, the J end lost 2 bases, and 8 bases lay between the germline ends. From germline, CDR1 is SGHRS and CDR2 YFSETQ. DNA of the CDR3: TGCGCCAGCAGCTTGGGGTGGGAGAACTATGGCTACACCGTC. Its protein product is CASSLGWENYGYTV.

The chain employs TRBV19 and TRBJ1-2, with 8 nucleotides matching TRBD1. Germline CDR1 is LNHDA and CDR2 is SQIVND (reference sequence). This CDR3 comprises 18 residues. J gave up 2 bases and V 5 bases, and 16 bases lay outside the gene matches. The CDR3 region is CASSLRFRGQGGNYGYTF. CDR3 in DNA: TGTGCCAGTAGTCTCCGCTTCAGGGGGCAGGGGGGAAACTATGGCTACACCTTC.

V is TRBV7-2 and J is TRBJ2-3, with 9 bases that match TRBD2. This CDR3 region has 15 residues. The ends lost 3 bases at V and 1 base at J; junction bases unmatched: 2. From germline, CDR1 is SGHTA and CDR2 FQGNSA. CDR3 nucleotides: TGTGCCAGCAGCTTTAGGACTAGCGGCACAGATACGCAGTATTTT. Protein product: CASSFRTSGTDTQYF.

The rearrangement uses TRBV28 and TRBJ1-2, with 9 positions matching TRBD1. Trimming at V came to 5 bases and at J to 6 bases, leaving 7 bases not matched to a gene. This CDR3 comprises 14 residues. Germline-derived CDR1 and CDR2 are MDHEN and SYDVKM. The CDR3 bases are TGTGCCAGCAGTCCCCCTACAGGGGGCGATGGCTACACCTTC. This codes for CASSPPTGGDGYTF.

The chain recombines TRBV6-6 with TRBJ1-5, with 8 bases aligning to TRBD1. V lost 7 bases, J lost 5 bases, and 7 bases stayed unmatched. Germline V CDR1 and CDR2: MNHNY, SVGAGI (reference sequence). CDR3 length: 14 amino acids. CDR3 bases: TGTGCCAGCACCGCCGGACAGGGCGATCAGCCCCAGCATTTT. Protein: CASTAGQGDQPQHF.

The V and J genes are TRBV19 and TRBJ2-5, with a weak D call TRBD2 (5 bases). Trimming shortened V by 5 bases and J by 5 bases, and 15 bases separated the two germline ends. CDR1 and CDR2 from the germline V gene are LNHDA and SQIVND (reference sequence). The CDR3 is made up of 14 amino acids. The CDR3 sequence is CASSPRTDSETQYF. In nucleotides, the CDR3 is TGTGCCAGTAGTCCCAGGACTGATTCGGAGACCCAGTACTTC.

Of note for this clone: Additional DNA sequences in this sample encode the identical CDR3. The rearrangement uses TRBV9 and TRBJ1-4; possibly TRBD1 for D (5 bases). This CDR3 contains 17 residues. Trimming pared 0 bases from V and 3 bases from J, leaving 15 bases between. Germline loops: CDR1 SGDLS, CDR2 YYNGEE. Here the CDR3 reads CASSVATGGPPNEKLFF. CDR3 DNA sequence: TGTGCCAGCAGCGTAGCAACAGGAGGGCCGCCTAATGAAAAACTGTTTTTT.